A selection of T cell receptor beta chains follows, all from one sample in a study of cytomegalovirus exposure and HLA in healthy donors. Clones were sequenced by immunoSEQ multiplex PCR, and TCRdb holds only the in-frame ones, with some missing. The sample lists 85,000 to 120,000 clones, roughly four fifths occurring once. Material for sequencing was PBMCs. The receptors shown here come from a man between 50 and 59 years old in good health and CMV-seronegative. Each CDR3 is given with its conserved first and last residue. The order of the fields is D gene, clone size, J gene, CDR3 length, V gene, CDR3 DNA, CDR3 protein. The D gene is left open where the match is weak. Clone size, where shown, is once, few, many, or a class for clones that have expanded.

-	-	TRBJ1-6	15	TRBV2	TGTGCCAGCAGTCCCAACTACAGGGATAATTCACCCCTCCACTTT	CASSPNYRDNSPLHF
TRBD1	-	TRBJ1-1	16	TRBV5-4	TGTGCCAGCAGCCGCGGCGGGACAGGGTTGGGTACTGAAGCTTTCTTT	CASSRGGTGLGTEAFF
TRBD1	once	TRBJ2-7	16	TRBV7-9	TGTGCCAGCAGCTCCTCCGGGACAGGACTAACCTACGAGCAGTACTTC	CASSSSGTGLTYEQYF
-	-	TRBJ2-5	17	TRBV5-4	TGTGCCAGCAGCTTGGATGCAGGGGCAGCTCATCAAGAGACCCAGTACTTC	CASSLDAGAAHQETQYF
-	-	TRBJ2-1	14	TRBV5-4	TGTGCCAGCAGCTTGGGTGGGGGCACCCTTGAGCAGTTCTTC	CASSLGGGTLEQFF
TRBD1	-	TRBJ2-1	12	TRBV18	TGTGCCAGTTTTTCGACAGGGGTTGAGCAGTTCTTC	CASFSTGVEQFF
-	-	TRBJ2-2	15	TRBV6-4	TGTGCCAGCAGCGGGGACTCAGCGAACACCGGGGAGCTGTTTTTT	CASSGDSANTGELFF
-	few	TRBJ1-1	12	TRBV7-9	TGTGCCAGCAGGGGCCAGAACACTGAAGCTTTCTTT	CASRGQNTEAFF
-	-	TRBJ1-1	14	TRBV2	TGTGCCAGCAGTGATTGGAGGGCAGACACTGAAGCTTTCTTT	CASSDWRADTEAFF
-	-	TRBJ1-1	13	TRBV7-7	TGTGCTAGCAGCTTAATTGGCGGGGGAGAAGCCTTCTTT	CASSLIGGGEAFF
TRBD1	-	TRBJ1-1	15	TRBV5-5	TGTGCCAGCAGCATTTTCCAGGGGGCTAGGGCTGAAGCTTTCTTT	CASSIFQGARAEAFF
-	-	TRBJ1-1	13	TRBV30	TGTGCCTACACCAGACAGCCGAACACTGAAGCTTTCTTT	CAYTRQPNTEAFF
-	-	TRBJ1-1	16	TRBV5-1	TGCGCCAGCAGCCCAGGGACACCGTCAAGGATCACTGAAGCTTTCTTT	CASSPGTPSRITEAFF
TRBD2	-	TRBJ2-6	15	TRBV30	TGTGCCTGGAGTTCCGGCGGGGGTGGGGCCAACGTCCTGACTTTC	CAWSSGGGGANVLTF
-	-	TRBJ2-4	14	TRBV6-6	TGTGCCAGCAGTTATTCGGGTTTAGGAAACATTCAGTACTTC	CASSYSGLGNIQYF
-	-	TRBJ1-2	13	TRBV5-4	TGTGCCAGCAGTCCCGACGGGGGCTATGGCTACACCTTC	CASSPDGGYGYTF
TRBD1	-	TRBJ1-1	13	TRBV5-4	TGTGCCAGCAGCCCTGGACAGGATCGCAAGACTTTCTTT	CASSPGQDRKTFF
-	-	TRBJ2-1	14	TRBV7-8	TGTGCCAGCAGCCGCCTAGGGGGGGCCAACGAGCAGTTCTTC	CASSRLGGANEQFF
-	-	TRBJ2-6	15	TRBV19	TGTGCCAGTAGTCGCAGGGAGGTTGGGGCCAACGTCCTGACTTTC	CASSRREVGANVLTF
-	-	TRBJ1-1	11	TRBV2	TGTGCCAGCGCGGTTTCCACTGAAGCTTTCTTT	CASAVSTEAFF
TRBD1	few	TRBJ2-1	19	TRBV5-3	TGTGCCAGAAGTCCATTCCGGGACAGGGTATACCGCCCGAGCAATGAGCAGTTCTTC	CARSPFRDRVYRPSNEQFF
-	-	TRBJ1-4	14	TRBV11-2	TGTGCCAGCAGCTTATGGGAGACTAATGAAAAACTGTTTTTT	CASSLWETNEKLFF
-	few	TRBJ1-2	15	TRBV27	TGTGCCAGCAGTTTATCGGCGGTGGAGGGCTATGGCTACACCTTC	CASSLSAVEGYGYTF
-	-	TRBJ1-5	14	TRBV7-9	TGTGCCAGCAGCTTCTGGGACACCGATCAGCCCCAGCATTTT	CASSFWDTDQPQHF
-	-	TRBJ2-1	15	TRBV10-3	TGTGCCATCAGTGATTCGGGACAACTCTACAATGAGCAGTTCTTC	CAISDSGQLYNEQFF
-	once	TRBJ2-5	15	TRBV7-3	TGTGCCAGCAGCCCGACCCAGGGCCCCCAAGAGACCCAGTACTTC	CASSPTQGPQETQYF
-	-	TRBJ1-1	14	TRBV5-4	TGTGCCAGCAGCTCGATTCAGGGTGACACTGAAGCTTTCTTT	CASSSIQGDTEAFF
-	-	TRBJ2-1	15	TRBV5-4	TGTGCCAGCAGCTTAGGCGGGGGCCCCTACAATGAGCAGTTCTTC	CASSLGGGPYNEQFF
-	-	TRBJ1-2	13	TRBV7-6	TGTGCCAGCAGCTTAGAGCGGAACTATGGCTACACCTTC	CASSLERNYGYTF
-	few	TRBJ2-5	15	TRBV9	TGTGCCAGCACCCTTGGTAGCGGTTCCCAAGAGACCCAGTACTTC	CASTLGSGSQETQYF
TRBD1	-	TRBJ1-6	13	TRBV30	TGTGCCTGGGCACAGGGGATCGAGTCACCCCTCCACTTT	CAWAQGIESPLHF
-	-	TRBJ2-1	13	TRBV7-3	TGTGCCAGCAGCTTGTCGGAGGGTACTGAGCAGTTCTTC	CASSLSEGTEQFF
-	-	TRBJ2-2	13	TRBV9	TGTGCCAGCAGCGCAGTCCAATCCGGGGAGCTGTTTTTT	CASSAVQSGELFF
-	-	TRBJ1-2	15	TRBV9	TGTGCCAGCAGCGGCCGACCGGGGGGGCTCTATGGCTACACCTTC	CASSGRPGGLYGYTF
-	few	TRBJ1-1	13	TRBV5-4	TGTGCCACCACAGAGGGCGGGAACACTGAAGCTTTCTTT	CATTEGGNTEAFF
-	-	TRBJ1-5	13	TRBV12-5	TGTGCTAGTGGTTTGGTTGGCGGTCAGCCCCAGCATTTT	CASGLVGGQPQHF
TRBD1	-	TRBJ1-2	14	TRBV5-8	TGTGCCAGCAGCCCGGCCGGGACAGGGTATGGCTACACCTTC	CASSPAGTGYGYTF
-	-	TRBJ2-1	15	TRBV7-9	TGTGCCAGCAGCTTACCACAGGGAAACTACAATGAGCAGTTCTTC	CASSLPQGNYNEQFF
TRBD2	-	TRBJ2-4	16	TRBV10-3	TGTGCCATCAGCCCCACAGCGGGGGCCCCAAGAGACATTCAGTACTTC	CAISPTAGAPRDIQYF
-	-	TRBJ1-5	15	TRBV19	TGTGCCAGTAGTATAGCTGAGGGCACGAATCAGCCCCAGCATTTT	CASSIAEGTNQPQHF
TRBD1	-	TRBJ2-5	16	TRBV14	TGTGCCAGCAGCCAGTCCGGGACAGGGAGGTTCGGGACCCAGTACTTC	CASSQSGTGRFGTQYF
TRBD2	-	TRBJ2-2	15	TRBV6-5	TGTGCCAGCTTCGGCGGGGGGCTCGGCACCGGGGAGCTGTTTTTT	CASFGGGLGTGELFF
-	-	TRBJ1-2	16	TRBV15	TGTGCCACCAGCAGAGATTTATACGTCGGAGGCTATGGCTACACCTTC	CATSRDLYVGGYGYTF
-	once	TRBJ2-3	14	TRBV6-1	TGTGCCAGCAGTGTACCGGAGAGCACAGATACGCAGTATTTT	CASSVPESTDTQYF
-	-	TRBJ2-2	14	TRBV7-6	TGTGCCAGCAGCTTTTCGTCTAACACCGGGGAGCTGTTTTTT	CASSFSSNTGELFF
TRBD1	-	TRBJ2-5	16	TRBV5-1	TGCGCCAGCAGCTTGACTCCGGGACAGGGGGACAAGACCCAGTACTTC	CASSLTPGQGDKTQYF
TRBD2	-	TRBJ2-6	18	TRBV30	TGTGCCTGGTCCTACGGCAGCGGGGGGACTGCTGGGGCCAACGTCCTGACTTTC	CAWSYGSGGTAGANVLTF
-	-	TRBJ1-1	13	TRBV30	TGTGCCTGGTCCGGAGGCCGGTTGAATGAAGCTTTCTTT	CAWSGGRLNEAFF
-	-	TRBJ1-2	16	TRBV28	TGTGCCAGCAGTTTATCCCCCGGGGGGCGCATTTATGGCTACACCTTC	CASSLSPGGRIYGYTF